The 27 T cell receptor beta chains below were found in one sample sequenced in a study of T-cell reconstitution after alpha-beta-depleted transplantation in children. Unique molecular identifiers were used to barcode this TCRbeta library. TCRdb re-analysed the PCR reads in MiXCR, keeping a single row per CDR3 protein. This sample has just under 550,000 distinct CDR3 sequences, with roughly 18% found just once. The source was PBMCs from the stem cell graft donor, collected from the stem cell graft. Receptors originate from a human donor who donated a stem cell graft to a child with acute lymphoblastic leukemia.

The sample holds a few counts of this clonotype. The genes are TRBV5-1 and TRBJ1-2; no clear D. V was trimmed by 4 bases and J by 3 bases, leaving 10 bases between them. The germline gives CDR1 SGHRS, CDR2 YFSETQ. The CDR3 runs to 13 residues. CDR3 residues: CASSPGRDYGYTF. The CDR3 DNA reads TGCGCCAGCAGCCCAGGACGGGACTATGGCTACACCTTC. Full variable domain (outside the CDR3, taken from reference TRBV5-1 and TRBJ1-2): KAGVTQTPRYLIKTRGQQVTLSCSPISGHRSVSWYQQTPGQGLQFLFEYFSETQRNKGNFPGRFSGRQFSNSRSEMNVSTLELGDSALYLCASSPGRDYGYTFGSGTRLTVV.

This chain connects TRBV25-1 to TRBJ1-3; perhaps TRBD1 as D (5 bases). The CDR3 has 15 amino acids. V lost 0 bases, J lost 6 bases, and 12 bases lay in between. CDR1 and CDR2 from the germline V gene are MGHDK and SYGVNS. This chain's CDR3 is CASSEYYWGENTIYF. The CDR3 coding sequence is TGTGCCAGCAGTGAATATTACTGGGGGGAAAACACCATATATTTT.

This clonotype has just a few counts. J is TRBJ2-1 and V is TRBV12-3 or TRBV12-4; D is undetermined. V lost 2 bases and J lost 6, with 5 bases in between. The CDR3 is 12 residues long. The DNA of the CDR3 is TGTGCCAGCAGTTTAAAACGCAATGAGCAGTTCTTC. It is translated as CASSLKRNEQFF.

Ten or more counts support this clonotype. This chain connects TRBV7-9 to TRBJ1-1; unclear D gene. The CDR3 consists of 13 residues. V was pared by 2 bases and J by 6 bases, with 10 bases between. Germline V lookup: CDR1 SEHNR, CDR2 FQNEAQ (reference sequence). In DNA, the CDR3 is TGTGCCAGCAGCTTATCCCGAGGCCCTGAAGCTTTCTTT. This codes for CASSLSRGPEAFF.

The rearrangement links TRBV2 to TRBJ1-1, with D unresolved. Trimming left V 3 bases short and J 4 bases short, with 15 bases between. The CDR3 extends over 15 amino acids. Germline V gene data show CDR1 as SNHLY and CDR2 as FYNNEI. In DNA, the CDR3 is TGTGCCAGCAGTGAGCCGTCCCTGCGGGGCACTGAAGCTTTCTTT. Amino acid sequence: CASSEPSLRGTEAFF. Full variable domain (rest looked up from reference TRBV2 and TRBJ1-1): EPEVTQTPSHQVTQMGQEVILRCVPISNHLYFYWYRQILGQKVEFLVSFYNNEISEKSEIFDDQFSVERPDGSNFTLKIRSTKLEDSAMYFCASSEPSLRGTEAFFGQGTRLTVV.

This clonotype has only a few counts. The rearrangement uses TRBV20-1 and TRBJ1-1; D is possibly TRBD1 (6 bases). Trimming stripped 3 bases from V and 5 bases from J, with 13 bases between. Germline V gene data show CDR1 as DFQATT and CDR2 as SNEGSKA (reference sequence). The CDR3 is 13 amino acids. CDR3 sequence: CSASSTGGTEAFF. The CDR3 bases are TGCAGTGCTAGTTCGACAGGCGGGACTGAAGCTTTCTTT.

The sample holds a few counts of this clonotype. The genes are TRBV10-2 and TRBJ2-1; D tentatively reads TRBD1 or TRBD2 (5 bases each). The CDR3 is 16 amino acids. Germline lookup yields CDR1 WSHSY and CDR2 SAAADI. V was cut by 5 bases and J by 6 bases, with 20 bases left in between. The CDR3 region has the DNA TGCGCCAGCAGTAAATCCGGGACCAGTACTGTCAATGAGCAGTTCTTC. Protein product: CASSKSGTSTVNEQFF.

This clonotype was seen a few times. The DNA for the CDR3 is TGCAGTATCTCTGACGAGGGGCAGGTCAATCAGCCCCAGCATTTT. Its translation: CSISDEGQVNQPQHF. This chain links TRBV20-1 with TRBJ1-5; a weak D match, TRBD1 (5 bases). V lost 8 bases, J lost 3 bases, and 20 bases lay in between. The CDR3 loop spans 15 amino acids. In germline, CDR1 is DFQATT, CDR2 SNEGSKA (reference sequence).

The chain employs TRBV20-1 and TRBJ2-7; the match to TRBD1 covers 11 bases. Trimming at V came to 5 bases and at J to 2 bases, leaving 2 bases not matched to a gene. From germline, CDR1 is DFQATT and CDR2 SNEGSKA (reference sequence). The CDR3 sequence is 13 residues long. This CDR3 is CSAGQGATYEQYF. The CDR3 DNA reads TGCAGTGCTGGACAGGGGGCTACCTACGAGCAGTACTTC.

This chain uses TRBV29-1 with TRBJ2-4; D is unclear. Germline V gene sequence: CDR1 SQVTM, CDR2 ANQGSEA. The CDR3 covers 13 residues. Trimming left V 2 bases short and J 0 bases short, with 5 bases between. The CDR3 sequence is CSVERVAKNIQYF. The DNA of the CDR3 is TGCAGCGTTGAAAGGGTAGCCAAAAACATTCAGTACTTC. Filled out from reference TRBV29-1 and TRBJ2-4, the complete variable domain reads SAVISQKPSRDICQRGTSLTIQCQVDSQVTMMFWYRQQPGQSLTLIATANQGSEATYESGFVIDKFPISRPNLTFSTLTVSNMSPEDSSIYLCSVERVAKNIQYFGAGTRLSVL.

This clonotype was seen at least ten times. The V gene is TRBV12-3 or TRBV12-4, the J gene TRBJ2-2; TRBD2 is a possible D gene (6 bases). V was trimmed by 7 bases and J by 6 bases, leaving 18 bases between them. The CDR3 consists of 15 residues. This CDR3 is CASIDWGDGPGELFF. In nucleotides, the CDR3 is TGTGCCAGCATTGACTGGGGGGATGGCCCCGGGGAGCTGTTTTTT.

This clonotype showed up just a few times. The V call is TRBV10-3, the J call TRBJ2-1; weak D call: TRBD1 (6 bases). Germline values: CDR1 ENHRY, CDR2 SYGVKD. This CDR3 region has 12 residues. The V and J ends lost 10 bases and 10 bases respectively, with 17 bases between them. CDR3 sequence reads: CATDGDDREQFF. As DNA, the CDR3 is TGTGCCACGGACGGTGACGACAGGGAGCAGTTCTTC.

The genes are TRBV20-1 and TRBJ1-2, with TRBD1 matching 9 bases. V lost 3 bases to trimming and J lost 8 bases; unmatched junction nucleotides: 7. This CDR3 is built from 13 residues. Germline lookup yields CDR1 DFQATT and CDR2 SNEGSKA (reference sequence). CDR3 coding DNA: TGCAGTGCTAGTGGGACAGGGAATATAGGCTACACCTTC. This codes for CSASGTGNIGYTF.

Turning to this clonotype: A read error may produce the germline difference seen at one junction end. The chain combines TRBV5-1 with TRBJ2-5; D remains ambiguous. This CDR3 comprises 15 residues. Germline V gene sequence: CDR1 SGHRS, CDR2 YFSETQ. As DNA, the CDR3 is TGCGCCAGCAGCTTGGTGGGCACCCTACAAGAGGCCCAGTACTTC. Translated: CASSLVGTLQEAQYF.

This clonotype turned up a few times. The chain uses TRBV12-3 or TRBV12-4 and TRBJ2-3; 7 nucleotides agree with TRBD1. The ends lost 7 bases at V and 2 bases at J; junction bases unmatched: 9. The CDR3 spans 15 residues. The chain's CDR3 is CASTDPGQPTDTQYF. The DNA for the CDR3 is TGTGCCAGCACCGATCCGGGACAGCCCACAGATACGCAGTATTTT.

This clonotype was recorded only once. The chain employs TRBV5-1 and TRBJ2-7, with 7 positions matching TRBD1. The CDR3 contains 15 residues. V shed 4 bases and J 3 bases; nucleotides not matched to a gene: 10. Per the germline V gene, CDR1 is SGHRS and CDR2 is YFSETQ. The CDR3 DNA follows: TGCGCCAGCAGCCTCAGACAGGGTTGGATCTACGAGCAGTACTTC. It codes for CASSLRQGWIYEQYF.

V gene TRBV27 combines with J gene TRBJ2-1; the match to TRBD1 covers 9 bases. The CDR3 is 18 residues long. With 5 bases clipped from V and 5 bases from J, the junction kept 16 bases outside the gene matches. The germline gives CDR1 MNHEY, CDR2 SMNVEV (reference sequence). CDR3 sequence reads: CASSLWGQGLLPDNEQFF. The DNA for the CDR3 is TGTGCCAGCAGTCTTTGGGGACAGGGACTCCTCCCCGACAATGAGCAGTTCTTC.

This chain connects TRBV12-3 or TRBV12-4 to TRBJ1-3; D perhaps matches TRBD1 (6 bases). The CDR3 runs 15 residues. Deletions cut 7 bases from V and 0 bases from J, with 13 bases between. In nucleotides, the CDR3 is TGTGCCAGCACCCAAGGGGGACCCTCTGGAAACACCATATATTTT. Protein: CASTQGGPSGNTIYF.

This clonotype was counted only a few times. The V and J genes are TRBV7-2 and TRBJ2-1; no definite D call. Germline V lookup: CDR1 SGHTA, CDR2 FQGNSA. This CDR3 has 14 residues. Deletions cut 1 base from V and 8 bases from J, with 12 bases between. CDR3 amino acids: CASSLEGYHDEQFF. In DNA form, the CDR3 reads TGTGCCAGCAGCTTAGAAGGCTACCACGATGAGCAGTTCTTC.

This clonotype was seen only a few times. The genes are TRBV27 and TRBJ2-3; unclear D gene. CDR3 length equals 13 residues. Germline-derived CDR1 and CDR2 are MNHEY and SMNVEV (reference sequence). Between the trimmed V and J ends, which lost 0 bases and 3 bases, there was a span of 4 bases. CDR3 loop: CASSLSQTDTQYF. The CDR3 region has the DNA TGTGCCAGCAGTTTATCGCAGACAGATACGCAGTATTTT.

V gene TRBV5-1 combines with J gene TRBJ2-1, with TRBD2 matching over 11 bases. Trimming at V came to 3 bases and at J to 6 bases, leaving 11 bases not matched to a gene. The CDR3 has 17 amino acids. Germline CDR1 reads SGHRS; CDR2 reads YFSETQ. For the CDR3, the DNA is TGCGCCAGCAGCTCAGCGGGGTCCGGGACTAGCGGCAATGAGCAGTTCTTC. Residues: CASSSAGSGTSGNEQFF.

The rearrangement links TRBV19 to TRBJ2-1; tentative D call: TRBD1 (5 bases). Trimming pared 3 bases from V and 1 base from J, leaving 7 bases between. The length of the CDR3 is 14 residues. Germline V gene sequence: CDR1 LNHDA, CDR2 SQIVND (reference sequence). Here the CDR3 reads CASSMQGSYNEQFF. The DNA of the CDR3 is TGTGCCAGTAGTATGCAGGGTTCCTACAATGAGCAGTTCTTC.

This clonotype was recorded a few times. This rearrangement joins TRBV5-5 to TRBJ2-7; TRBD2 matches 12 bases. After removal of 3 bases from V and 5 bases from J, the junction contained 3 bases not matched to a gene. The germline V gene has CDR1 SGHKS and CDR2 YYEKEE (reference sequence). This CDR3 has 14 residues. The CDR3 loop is CASSSLAGGNEQYF. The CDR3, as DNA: TGTGCCAGCAGCTCTCTAGCGGGAGGGAACGAGCAGTACTTC.

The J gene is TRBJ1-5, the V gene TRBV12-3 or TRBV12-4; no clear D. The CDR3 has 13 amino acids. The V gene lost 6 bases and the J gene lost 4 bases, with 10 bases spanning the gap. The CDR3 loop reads CASRTSSNQPQHF. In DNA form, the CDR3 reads TGTGCCAGCAGGACGAGTAGTAATCAGCCCCAGCATTTT.

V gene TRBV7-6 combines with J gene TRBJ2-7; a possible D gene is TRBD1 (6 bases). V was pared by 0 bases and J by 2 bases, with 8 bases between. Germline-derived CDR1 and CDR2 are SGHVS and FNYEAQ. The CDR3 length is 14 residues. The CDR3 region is CASSLAGHTYEQYF. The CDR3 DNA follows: TGTGCCAGCAGCTTAGCGGGACACACCTACGAGCAGTACTTC.

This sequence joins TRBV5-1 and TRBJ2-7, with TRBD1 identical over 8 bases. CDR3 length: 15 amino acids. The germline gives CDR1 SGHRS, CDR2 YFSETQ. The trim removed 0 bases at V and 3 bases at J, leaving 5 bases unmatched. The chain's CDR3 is CASSLAPGGGYEQYF. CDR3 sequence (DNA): TGCGCCAGCAGCTTGGCCCCAGGGGGCGGCTACGAGCAGTACTTC.

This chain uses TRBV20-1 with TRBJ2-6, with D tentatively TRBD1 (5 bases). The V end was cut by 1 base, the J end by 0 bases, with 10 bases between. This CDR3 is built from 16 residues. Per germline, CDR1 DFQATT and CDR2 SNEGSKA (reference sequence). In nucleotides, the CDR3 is TGCAGTGCTAGAGTAGGGGCCGGCTCTGGGGCCAACGTCCTGACTTTC. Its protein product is CSARVGAGSGANVLTF.